Following are 7 T cell receptor beta chains from one sample sequenced in a study of T cell responses to AZD1222 COVID-19 vaccine. The assay was immunoSEQ multiplex PCR, and TCRdb's table has in-frame clones only and misses some. The table lists approximately 180,000 clones, 88% of them singletons. The input for sequencing was peripheral blood, taken 28 days after the second AZD1222 dose. Every receptor here comes from an adult who received the AZD1222 COVID-19 vaccine.

The chain joins TRBV6-6 to TRBJ1-4, with D possibly being TRBD1 (5 bases). Per germline, CDR1 MNHNY and CDR2 SVGAGI (reference sequence). V gave up 6 bases and J gave up 4 bases, with 12 bases separating them. The CDR3 runs 14 residues. The chain's CDR3 is CASSPRGINEKLFF. DNA for the CDR3: TGTGCCAGCAGCCCCCGGGGGATTAATGAAAAACTGTTTTTT.

The chain employs TRBV5-4 and TRBJ2-7, with D unresolved. The CDR3 length is 12 residues. Trimming pared 4 bases from V and 2 bases from J, leaving 7 bases between. CDR1 and CDR2 from the germline V gene are SGHNT and YYREEE (reference sequence). In nucleotides, the CDR3 is TGTGCCAGCAGCCCCGGTACCTACGAGCAGTACTTC. Translated, it gives CASSPGTYEQYF.

The chain carries TRBV7-2 and TRBJ2-2; D unclear. Trimming cost V 1 base and J 0 bases, with 12 bases left between them. CDR1 and CDR2 (germline): SGHTA, FQGNSA. The CDR3 totals 17 residues. The CDR3 DNA reads as TGTGCCAGCAGCTTAGATTCTTGGGGATCGAACACCGGGGAGCTGTTTTTT. Amino acids: CASSLDSWGSNTGELFF. Full variable domain (missing parts from reference TRBV7-2 and TRBJ2-2): GAGVSQSPSNKVTEKGKDVELRCDPISGHTALYWYRQSLGQGLEFLIYFQGNSAPDKSGLPSDRFSAERTGGSVSTLTIQRTQQEDSAVYLCASSLDSWGSNTGELFFGEGSRLTVL.

This clone was recorded only once. At one end the junction does not follow the germline gene, possibly because of a read error. CDR3 loop: CASSPLNTGELFF. The CDR3 coding sequence is TGTGCTAGCAGCCCACTTAACACCGGGGAGCTGTTTTTT. The chain employs TRBV7-7 and TRBJ2-2; D remains unclear. This CDR3 contains 13 residues. Germline V CDR1 and CDR2: SSHAT, FNYEAQ (reference sequence).

A few counts support this clone. This chain uses TRBV11-2 with TRBJ2-2; 8 bases are shared with TRBD2. The CDR3 covers 13 residues. Per the germline V gene, CDR1 is SGHAT and CDR2 is FQNNGV. Losses at the gene ends were 8 bases for V and 6 bases for J; bases not matched to a gene: 5. The DNA of the CDR3 is TGTGCCAGCTTCGGACTAGCAGCCGGGGAGCTGTTTTTT. Encoded protein: CASFGLAAGELFF.

The chain is built from TRBV11-2 and TRBJ2-3; TRBD1 is a possible D gene (5 bases). Germline V gene lookup returns CDR1 SGHAT and CDR2 FQNNGV. The CDR3 is made up of 12 amino acids. V was clipped by 5 bases and J by 5 bases, with 8 bases between them. The CDR3 DNA reads TGTGCCAGCAGCCCAGACAGAGATACGCAGTATTTT. Residues: CASSPDRDTQYF.

The CDR3 DNA reads TGTGCCAGTACCCCCCAGAGCGGACCCAATCAGCCCCAGCATTTT. Translating it yields CASTPQSGPNQPQHF. The rearrangement joins TRBV19 to TRBJ1-5; D remains unclear. This CDR3 contains 15 residues. The V end lost 7 bases, the J end lost 3 bases, and 16 bases lay between the germline ends. Germline-derived CDR1 and CDR2 are LNHDA and SQIVND (reference sequence).